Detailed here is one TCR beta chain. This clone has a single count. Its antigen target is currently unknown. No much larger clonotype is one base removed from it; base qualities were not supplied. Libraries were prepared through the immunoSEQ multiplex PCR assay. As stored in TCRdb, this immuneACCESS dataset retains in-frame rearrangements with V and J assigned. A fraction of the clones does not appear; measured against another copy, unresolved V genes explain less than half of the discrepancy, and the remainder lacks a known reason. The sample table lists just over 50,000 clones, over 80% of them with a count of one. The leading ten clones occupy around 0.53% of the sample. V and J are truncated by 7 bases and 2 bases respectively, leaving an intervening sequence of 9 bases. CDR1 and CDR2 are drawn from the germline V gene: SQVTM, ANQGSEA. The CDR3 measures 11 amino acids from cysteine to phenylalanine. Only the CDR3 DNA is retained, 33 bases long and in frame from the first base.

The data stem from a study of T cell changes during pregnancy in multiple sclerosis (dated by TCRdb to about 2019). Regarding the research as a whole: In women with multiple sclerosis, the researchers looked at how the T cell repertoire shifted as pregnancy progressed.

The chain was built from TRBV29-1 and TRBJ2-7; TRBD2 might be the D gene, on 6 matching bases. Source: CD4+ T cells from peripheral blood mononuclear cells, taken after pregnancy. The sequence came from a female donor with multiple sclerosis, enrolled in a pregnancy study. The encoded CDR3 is CSASGAYEQYF. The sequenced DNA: TGCAGCGCCTCGGGGGCCTACGAGCAGTACTTC.